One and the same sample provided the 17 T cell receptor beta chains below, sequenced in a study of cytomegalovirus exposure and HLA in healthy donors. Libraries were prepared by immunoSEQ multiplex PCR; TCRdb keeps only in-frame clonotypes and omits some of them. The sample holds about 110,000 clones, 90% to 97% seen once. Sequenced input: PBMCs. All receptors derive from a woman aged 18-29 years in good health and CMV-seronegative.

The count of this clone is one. CDR3 bases: TGCGCCAGCAAATACAGGGAATTTAACGCAGATACGCAGTATTTT. This encodes CASKYREFNADTQYF. V gene TRBV5-1 combines with J gene TRBJ2-3; the D gene is possibly TRBD1 (6 bases). CDR3 length: 15 amino acids. Germline CDR1 and CDR2: SGHRS and YFSETQ. Between the trimmed V and J ends, which lost 6 bases and 4 bases, there was a span of 18 bases. Together with reference TRBV5-1 and TRBJ2-3, the CDR3 gives the full variable domain: KAGVTQTPRYLIKTRGQQVTLSCSPISGHRSVSWYQQTPGQGLQFLFEYFSETQRNKGNFPGRFSGRQFSNSRSEMNVSTLELGDSALYLCASKYREFNADTQYFGPGTRLTVL.

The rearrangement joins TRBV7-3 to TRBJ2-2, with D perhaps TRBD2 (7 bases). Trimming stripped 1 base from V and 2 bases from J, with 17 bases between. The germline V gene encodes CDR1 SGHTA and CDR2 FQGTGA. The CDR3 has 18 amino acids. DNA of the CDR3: TGTGCCAGCAGCTTAAAAGGCGGGGGCACACTAAACACCGGGGAGCTGTTTTTT. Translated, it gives CASSLKGGGTLNTGELFF.

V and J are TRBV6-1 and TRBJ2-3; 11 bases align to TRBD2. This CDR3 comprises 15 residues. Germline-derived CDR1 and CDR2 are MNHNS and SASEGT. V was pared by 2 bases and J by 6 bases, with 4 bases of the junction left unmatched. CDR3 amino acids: CASSEIAGGRDTQYF. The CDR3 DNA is TGTGCCAGCAGTGAAATAGCGGGGGGGAGGGATACGCAGTATTTT.

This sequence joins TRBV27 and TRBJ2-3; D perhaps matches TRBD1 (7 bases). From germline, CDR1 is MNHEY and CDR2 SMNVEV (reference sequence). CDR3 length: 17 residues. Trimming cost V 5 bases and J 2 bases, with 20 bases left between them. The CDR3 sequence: CASSPRGTARFTDTQYF. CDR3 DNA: TGTGCCAGCAGTCCCCGGGGGACAGCCCGCTTCACAGATACGCAGTATTTT.

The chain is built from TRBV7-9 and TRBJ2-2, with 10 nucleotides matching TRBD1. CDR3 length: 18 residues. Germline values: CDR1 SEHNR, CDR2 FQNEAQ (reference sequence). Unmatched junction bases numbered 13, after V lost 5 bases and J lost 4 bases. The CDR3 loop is CASSTPPTGGALTGELFF. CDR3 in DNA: TGTGCCAGCAGCACCCCCCCGACAGGGGGCGCACTCACCGGGGAGCTGTTTTTT.

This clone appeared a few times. CDR3 bases: TGTGCCAGCAGCCCCGGACTAACTGGAAACACCATATATTTT. This gives the protein CASSPGLTGNTIYF. The rearrangement joins TRBV6-5 to TRBJ1-3; D is unresolved. This CDR3 comprises 14 residues. V was trimmed by 6 bases and J by 2 bases, leaving 11 bases between them. CDR1 is MNHEY, CDR2 SVGAGI, per germline.

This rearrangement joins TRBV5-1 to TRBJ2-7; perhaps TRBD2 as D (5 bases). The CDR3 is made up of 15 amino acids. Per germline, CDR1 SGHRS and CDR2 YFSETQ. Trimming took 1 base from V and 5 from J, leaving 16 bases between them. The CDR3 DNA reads TGCGCCAGCAGCTTGAGTAGTGGAACTAGGCACGAGCAGTACTTC. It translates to CASSLSSGTRHEQYF.

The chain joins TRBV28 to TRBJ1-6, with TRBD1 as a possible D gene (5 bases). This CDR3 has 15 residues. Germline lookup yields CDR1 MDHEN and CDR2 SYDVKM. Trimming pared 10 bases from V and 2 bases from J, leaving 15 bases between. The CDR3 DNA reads TGTGCCACCCAGGGCAGACTGCCCTATAATTCACCCCTCCACTTT. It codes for CATQGRLPYNSPLHF.

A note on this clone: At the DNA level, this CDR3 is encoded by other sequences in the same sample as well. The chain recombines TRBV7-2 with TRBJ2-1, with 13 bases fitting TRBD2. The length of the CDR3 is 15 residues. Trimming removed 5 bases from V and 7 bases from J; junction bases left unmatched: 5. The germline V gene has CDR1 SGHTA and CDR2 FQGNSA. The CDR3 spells CASSAGLAGANEQFF. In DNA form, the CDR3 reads TGTGCCAGCAGCGCCGGACTAGCGGGGGCTAATGAGCAGTTCTTC.

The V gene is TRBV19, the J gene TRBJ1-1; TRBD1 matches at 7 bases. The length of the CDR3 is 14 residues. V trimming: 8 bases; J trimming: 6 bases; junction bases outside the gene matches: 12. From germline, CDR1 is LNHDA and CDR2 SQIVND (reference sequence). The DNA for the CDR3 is TGTGCCAGTCACCGACAGGGTAGATGGGCTGAAGCTTTCTTT. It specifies CASHRQGRWAEAFF.

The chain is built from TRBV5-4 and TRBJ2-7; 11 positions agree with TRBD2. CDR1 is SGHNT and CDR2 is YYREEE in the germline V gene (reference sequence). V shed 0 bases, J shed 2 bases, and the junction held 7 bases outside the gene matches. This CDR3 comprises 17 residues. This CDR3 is CASSLGLAGGLTYEQYF. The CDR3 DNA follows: TGTGCCAGCAGCTTGGGGCTAGCGGGGGGCCTGACCTACGAGCAGTACTTC.

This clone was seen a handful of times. Here the CDR3 reads CASSLAGVTEAFF. As DNA, the CDR3 is TGCGCCAGCAGCTTGGCAGGGGTCACTGAAGCTTTCTTT. The chain couples TRBV5-1 to TRBJ1-1, with TRBD1 as a possible D gene (6 bases). Germline V gene data show CDR1 as SGHRS and CDR2 as YFSETQ. This CDR3 has 13 amino acids. Deletions cut 0 bases from V and 4 bases from J, with 7 bases between.

Here the CDR3 reads CASSGPQGANTIYF. As DNA, the CDR3 is TGTGCCAGCAGTGGGCCCCAGGGGGCGAACACCATATATTTT. The chain links TRBV6-1 to TRBJ1-3; 8 bases match TRBD1. V gave up 4 bases and J gave up 7 bases; unmatched junction bases: 6. The CDR3 is 14 residues long. Germline V gene sequence: CDR1 MNHNS, CDR2 SASEGT.

CDR3 DNA sequence: TGTGCCAGCAGCCTGCTTCTGGGGGGAGTAAACAATGAGCAGTTCTTC. It translates to CASSLLLGGVNNEQFF. The chain recombines TRBV4-2 with TRBJ2-1; a possible D gene is TRBD2 (6 bases). The germline CDR1 and CDR2 sequences are LGHNA and YNFKEQ. The V gene lost 4 bases and the J gene lost 5 bases, with 18 bases spanning the gap. CDR3 size: 16 residues.

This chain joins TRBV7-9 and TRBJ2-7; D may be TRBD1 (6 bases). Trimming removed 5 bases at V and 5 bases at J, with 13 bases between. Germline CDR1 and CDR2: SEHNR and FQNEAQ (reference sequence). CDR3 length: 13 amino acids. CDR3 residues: CASSSHRDDEQYF. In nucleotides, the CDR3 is TGTGCCAGCAGCAGCCACAGGGACGACGAGCAGTACTTC.

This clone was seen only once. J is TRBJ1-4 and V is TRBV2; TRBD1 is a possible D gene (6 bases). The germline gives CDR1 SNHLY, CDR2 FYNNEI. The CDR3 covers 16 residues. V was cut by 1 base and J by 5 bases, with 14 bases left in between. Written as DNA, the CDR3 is TGTGCCAGCAGTGAAGAAATAGGGCAGGGGAATGAAAAACTGTTTTTT. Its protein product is CASSEEIGQGNEKLFF.

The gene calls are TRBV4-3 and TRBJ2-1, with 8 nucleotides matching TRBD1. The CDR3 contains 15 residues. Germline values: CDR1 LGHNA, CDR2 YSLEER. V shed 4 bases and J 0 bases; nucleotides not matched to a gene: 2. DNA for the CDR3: TGCGCCAGCAGCCGCGGGACAGGCTCCTACAATGAGCAGTTCTTC. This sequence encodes CASSRGTGSYNEQFF.